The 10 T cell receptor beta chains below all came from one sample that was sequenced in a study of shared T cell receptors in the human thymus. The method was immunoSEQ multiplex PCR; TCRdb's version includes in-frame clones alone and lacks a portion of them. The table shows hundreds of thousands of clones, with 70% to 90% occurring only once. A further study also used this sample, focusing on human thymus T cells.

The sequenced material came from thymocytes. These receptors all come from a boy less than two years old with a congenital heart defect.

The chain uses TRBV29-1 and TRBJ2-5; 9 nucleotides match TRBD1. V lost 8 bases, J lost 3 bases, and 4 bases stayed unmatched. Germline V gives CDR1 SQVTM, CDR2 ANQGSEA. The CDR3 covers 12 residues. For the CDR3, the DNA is TGCAGCTCCAGGACAGGGGAAGAGACCCAGTACTTC. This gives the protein CSSRTGEETQYF.

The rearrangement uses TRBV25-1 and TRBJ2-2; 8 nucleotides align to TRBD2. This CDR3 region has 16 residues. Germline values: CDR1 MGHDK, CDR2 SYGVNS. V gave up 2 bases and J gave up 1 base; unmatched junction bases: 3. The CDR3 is CASSERGGWNTGELFF. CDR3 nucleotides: TGTGCCAGCAGTGAACGGGGGGGGTGGAACACCGGGGAGCTGTTTTTT.

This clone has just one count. The CDR3 DNA reads as TGTGCCAGCAGTTCATTAGGACTAGCGGGAGGGAGACTAATCCCCTACAATGAGCAGTTCTTC. It yields the protein CASSSLGLAGGRLIPYNEQFF. The chain joins TRBV27 to TRBJ2-1, with 15 bases that match TRBD2. The length of the CDR3 is 21 residues. Per the germline V gene, CDR1 is MNHEY and CDR2 is SMNVEV (reference sequence). After removal of 4 bases from V and 2 bases from J, the junction contained 15 bases not matched to a gene.

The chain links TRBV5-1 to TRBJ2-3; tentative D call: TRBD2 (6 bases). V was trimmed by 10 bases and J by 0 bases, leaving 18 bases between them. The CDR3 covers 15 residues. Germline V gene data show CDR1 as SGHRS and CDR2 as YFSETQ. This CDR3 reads CASKSPGTSTDTQYF. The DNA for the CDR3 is TGCGCCTCAAAGAGCCCCGGGACTAGCACAGATACGCAGTATTTT. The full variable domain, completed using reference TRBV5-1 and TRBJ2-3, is KAGVTQTPRYLIKTRGQQVTLSCSPISGHRSVSWYQQTPGQGLQFLFEYFSETQRNKGNFPGRFSGRQFSNSRSEMNVSTLELGDSALYLCASKSPGTSTDTQYFGPGTRLTVL.

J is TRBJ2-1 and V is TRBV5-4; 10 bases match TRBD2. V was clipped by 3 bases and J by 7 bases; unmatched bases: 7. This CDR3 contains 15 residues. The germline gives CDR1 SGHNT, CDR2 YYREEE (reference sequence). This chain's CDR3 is CASSYKGLAMNEQFF. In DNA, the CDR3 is TGTGCCAGCAGCTACAAGGGACTAGCGATGAATGAGCAGTTCTTC.

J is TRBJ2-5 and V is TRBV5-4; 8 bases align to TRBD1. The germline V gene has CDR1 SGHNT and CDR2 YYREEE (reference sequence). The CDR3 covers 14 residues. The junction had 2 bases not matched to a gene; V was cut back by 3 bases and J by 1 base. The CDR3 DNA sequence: TGTGCCAGCAGCTACGGACAGGGCCAAGAGACCCAGTACTTC. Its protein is CASSYGQGQETQYF.

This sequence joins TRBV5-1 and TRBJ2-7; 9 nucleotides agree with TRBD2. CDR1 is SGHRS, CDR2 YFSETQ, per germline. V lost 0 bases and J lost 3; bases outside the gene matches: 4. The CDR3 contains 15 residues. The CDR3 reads CASSLDGLASYEQYF. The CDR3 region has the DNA TGCGCCAGCAGCTTGGATGGACTAGCGAGCTACGAGCAGTACTTC. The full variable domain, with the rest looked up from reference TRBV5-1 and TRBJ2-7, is KAGVTQTPRYLIKTRGQQVTLSCSPISGHRSVSWYQQTPGQGLQFLFEYFSETQRNKGNFPGRFSGRQFSNSRSEMNVSTLELGDSALYLCASSLDGLASYEQYFGPGTRLTVT.

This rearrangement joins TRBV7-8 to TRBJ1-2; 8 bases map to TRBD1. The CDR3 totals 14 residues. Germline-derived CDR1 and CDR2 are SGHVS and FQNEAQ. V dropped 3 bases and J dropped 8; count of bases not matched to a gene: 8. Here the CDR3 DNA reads TGTGCCAGCAGCTTTCTAACAGGACAGGGCGGCTACACCTTC. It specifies CASSFLTGQGGYTF.

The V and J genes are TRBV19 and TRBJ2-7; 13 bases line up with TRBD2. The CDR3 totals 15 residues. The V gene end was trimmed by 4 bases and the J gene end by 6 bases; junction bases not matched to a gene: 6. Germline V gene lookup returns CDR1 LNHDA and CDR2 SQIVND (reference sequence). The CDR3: CASSTGLAGDSEQYF. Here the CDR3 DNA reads TGTGCCAGTAGTACAGGACTAGCGGGAGACAGCGAGCAGTACTTC.

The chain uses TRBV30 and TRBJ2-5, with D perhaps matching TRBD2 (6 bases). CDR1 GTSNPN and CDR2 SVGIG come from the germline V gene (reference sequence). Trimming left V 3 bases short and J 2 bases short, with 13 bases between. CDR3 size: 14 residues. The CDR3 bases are TGTGCCTGGAGATCGGGACTGGTACAAGAGACCCAGTACTTC. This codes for CAWRSGLVQETQYF.